The rows below give T cell receptor beta chains drawn from one sample of a study of T cell repertoires in cytomegalovirus infection. No cognate antigen is known for these TCRs. TCRdb re-derived calls from the reads in MiXCR, one entry per CDR3 protein. This sample carries about 220,000 distinct CDR3 sequences, less than 50% of them seen once, and the ten largest clones take approximately 60%. The material sequenced was CD8+ T cells from cultured PBMCs, taken from culture after CMV antigen stimulation. The origin of the receptors is a human donor in good health (CMV status not recorded). Some clones in this sample may be carry-over from other donors' samples. Each CDR3 is given with its conserved first and last residue. The D gene is left open where the match is weak. The size field is filled for only some rows; it gives once, few, many or a size class.

clone size: NA
D gene: NA
V gene: TRBV7-9
J gene: TRBJ2-2
CDR3 protein: CASSLAFVLALSGELFF
CDR3 DNA: TGTGCCAGCAGCTTAGCGTTCGTCCTAGCCCTCTCCGGGGAGCTGTTTTTT

clone size: many
D gene: NA
V gene: TRBV5-1
J gene: TRBJ2-4
CDR3 protein: CASSPAARAKNIQYF
CDR3 DNA: TGCGCCAGCAGCCCGGCGGCCCGAGCCAAAAACATTCAGTACTTC

clone size: once
D gene: TRBD2
V gene: TRBV11-2
J gene: TRBJ2-2
CDR3 protein: CASSLLAGGTGELFF
CDR3 DNA: TGTGCCAGCAGCTTACTAGCGGGAGGGACCGGGGAGCTGTTTTTT

clone size: many
D gene: TRBD1
V gene: TRBV7-2
J gene: TRBJ2-1
CDR3 protein: CASSLDRATGPEQFF
CDR3 DNA: TGTGCCAGCAGCTTAGACCGGGCGACAGGGCCTGAGCAGTTCTTC

clone size: NA
D gene: NA
V gene: TRBV6-8
J gene: TRBJ1-2
CDR3 protein: CASSQWGNGYTF
CDR3 DNA: TGTGCCAGCAGTCAGTGGGGGAATGGCTACACCTTC

clone size: NA
D gene: TRBD1
V gene: TRBV29-1
J gene: TRBJ2-1
CDR3 protein: CSEAPQGARGEQFF
CDR3 DNA: TGCAGCGAGGCCCCACAGGGGGCGCGGGGTGAGCAGTTCTTC

clone size: many
D gene: NA
V gene: TRBV5-1
J gene: TRBJ1-1
CDR3 protein: CASSVTGFQAEAFF
CDR3 DNA: TGCGCCAGCAGCGTAACAGGGTTTCAGGCTGAAGCTTTCTTT

clone size: few
D gene: TRBD2
V gene: TRBV24-1
J gene: TRBJ2-2
CDR3 protein: CATSDRTSGIAGELFF
CDR3 DNA: TGTGCCACCAGTGATCGGACTAGCGGGATTGCCGGGGAGCTGTTTTTT

clone size: many
D gene: NA
V gene: TRBV7-6
J gene: TRBJ2-3
CDR3 protein: CASSLAGVMDTQYF
CDR3 DNA: TGTGCCAGCAGCTTAGCTGGGGTGATGGATACGCAGTATTTT

clone size: few
D gene: NA
V gene: TRBV27
J gene: TRBJ2-1
CDR3 protein: CASSLDGGQIIYNEQFF
CDR3 DNA: TGTGCCAGCAGTTTAGATGGGGGGCAAATCATCTACAATGAGCAGTTCTTC

clone size: NA
D gene: NA
V gene: TRBV29-1
J gene: TRBJ2-7
CDR3 protein: CSVVVDTFYEQYF
CDR3 DNA: TGCAGCGTTGTGGTGGACACCTTCTACGAGCAGTACTTC

clone size: NA
D gene: NA
V gene: TRBV7-9
J gene: TRBJ2-7
CDR3 protein: CASSPPGRGVVHEQYF
CDR3 DNA: TGTGCCAGCAGTCCCCCGGGCAGGGGCGTTGTCCACGAGCAGTACTTC

clone size: NA
D gene: NA
V gene: TRBV2
J gene: TRBJ1-2
CDR3 protein: CASSKGGQNGGYTF
CDR3 DNA: TGTGCCAGCAGTAAGGGGGGCCAGAACGGCGGCTACACCTTC

clone size: NA
D gene: NA
V gene: TRBV7-2
J gene: TRBJ2-3
CDR3 protein: CASSQAGVGVGTDTQYF
CDR3 DNA: TGTGCCAGCAGCCAGGCCGGGGTGGGAGTAGGCACAGATACGCAGTATTTT

clone size: few
D gene: TRBD1
V gene: TRBV27
J gene: TRBJ1-4
CDR3 protein: CASRSGTVREKLFF
CDR3 DNA: TGTGCCAGCAGGTCAGGGACAGTCCGGGAAAAACTGTTTTTT

clone size: NA
D gene: NA
V gene: TRBV7-9
J gene: TRBJ2-7
CDR3 protein: CASSSRGLYEQYF
CDR3 DNA: TGTGCCAGCAGCTCCAGGGGCCTCTACGAGCAGTACTTC

clone size: few
D gene: TRBD2
V gene: TRBV5-1
J gene: TRBJ2-3
CDR3 protein: CASSIAGLGEYF
CDR3 DNA: TGCGCCAGCAGCATAGCGGGGCTTGGGGAGTATTTT

clone size: NA
D gene: TRBD2
V gene: TRBV15
J gene: TRBJ2-7
CDR3 protein: CATSRESGRYPKRNEQYF
CDR3 DNA: TGTGCCACCAGCAGAGAGAGCGGGAGGTACCCTAAGCGCAACGAGCAGTACTTC

clone size: NA
D gene: NA
V gene: TRBV15
J gene: TRBJ1-1
CDR3 protein: CATSRDKRGSDTEAFF
CDR3 DNA: TGTGCCACCAGCAGAGATAAGAGGGGTAGCGACACTGAAGCTTTCTTT

clone size: NA
D gene: NA
V gene: TRBV4-1
J gene: TRBJ2-3
CDR3 protein: CASSQGQGMDTQYF
CDR3 DNA: TGCGCCAGCAGCCAAGGCCAGGGAATGGATACGCAGTATTTT

clone size: many
D gene: TRBD2
V gene: TRBV6-1
J gene: TRBJ2-7
CDR3 protein: CASSTFGTSVYYEQYF
CDR3 DNA: TGTGCCAGCAGCACCTTTGGGACTAGCGTATACTACGAGCAGTACTTC

clone size: NA
D gene: NA
V gene: TRBV19
J gene: TRBJ1-1
CDR3 protein: CASLPILREGVGTEAFF
CDR3 DNA: TGTGCCAGCCTTCCTATACTGCGGGAGGGGGTAGGCACTGAAGCTTTCTTT